This T cell receptor beta chain comes out of a study of OX40 agonist ivuxolimab in advanced cancers. Study summary: Patients enrolled in dose escalation were diagnosed with hepatocellular carcinoma, melanoma, renal cell or head and neck cancer. Partial responses were achieved by three patients, one with hepatocellular carcinoma and two with cutaneous melanoma. Findings of the study overall: Partial responders at 0.1-3.0 mg/kg had among the lowest clonal expansion. Researchers did not establish what antigens the expanded peripheral T cells target.

The CDR3 contains 16 residues. Germline loops: CDR1 LNHNV, CDR2 YYDKDF (reference sequence). V gave up 0 bases and J gave up 1 base, with 10 bases separating them. About this clone itself: Its specificity is unknown.

The assay was immunoSEQ multiplex PCR, and TCRdb's table has in-frame clones only and misses some. Of some 150,000 clones listed, 90% are singletons. Here the sequenced sample was CD4+ or CD8+ T cells sorted from blood, taken in a trial of the OX40 agonist ivuxolimab. The J gene is TRBJ2-4, the V gene TRBV15, with D perhaps matching TRBD2 (5 bases). The clonotype originates from an adult with an advanced solid tumor such as melanoma, head and neck, liver or kidney cancer. CDR3 loop: CATSRDGGWAKNIQYF. In DNA form, the CDR3 reads TGTGCCACCAGCAGAGATGGAGGATGGGCCAAAAACATTCAGTACTTC.